This T cell receptor beta chain emerged from a study of Ad26.COV2.S vaccination and SARS-CoV-2 variants. Treatment noted: 19 received Ad26.COV2.S at low or high dose, single or two shots; roughly five received placebo; per-sample allocation not given. Day 63 after the first vaccine or placebo injection was the time point for sampling. Here immunoSEQ multiplex PCR was the method, and the copy in TCRdb shows in-frame clones only, minus some. The table lists 400,000 to 500,000 clones, roughly nine tenths of them singletons. The specimen was peripheral blood, collected in a trial of Ad26.COV2.S vaccine versus placebo. The source of this sequence is a person aged 18-65 years who received the Ad26.COV2.S COVID-19 vaccine or a placebo.

The CDR3 DNA is TGCGCCAGCAGCTTGTTGCTGGACACAGATACGCAGTATTTT. Encoded protein: CASSLLLDTDTQYF. The V call is TRBV5-1, the J call TRBJ2-3; D gene unclear. The V end was cut by 1 base, the J end by 2 bases, with 8 bases between. The germline gives CDR1 SGHRS, CDR2 YFSETQ. This CDR3 is built from 14 residues.